Sequencing of this T cell receptor (beta chain) was carried out in a study of T-cell reconstitution after alpha-beta-depleted transplantation in children (dated by TCRdb to 2016 to 2017). With respect to the entire study: The study quantitatively tracked T-cell immune reconstitution after TCRalphabeta/CD19-depleted allogeneic hematopoietic cell transplantation in children using TCR repertoire profiling.

This clonotype has just a few counts. Its antigen specificity is not known. Base qualities are not provided; no much larger clone lies one nucleotide away. The library was made by PCR. Sequencing used an Illumina HiSeq 2500. TCR libraries were prepared with molecular barcoding, using unique molecular identifiers to normalize TCRbeta repertoire quantification. TCRdb itself trimmed the public reads at Q25 with fastp, ran MiXCR and retained productive beta chains. Under each unique CDR3 protein, matching rows form one entry showing the most common genes and DNA. This sample gives roughly 300,000 distinct CDR3 sequences in total; 10% to 13% of them show up just once. Of the sample, around 2.3% is held by the ten largest clones. Including cysteine and phenylalanine, the CDR3 has 16 amino acids. The read is trimmed to its CDR3 DNA, 48 bases read in frame from base 1. V and J are trimmed by 2 bases and 6 bases, and the gene matches miss 12 bases of the junction. Per the germline V gene, SGHTA is the CDR1 and FQGNSA is the CDR2.

The receptor's source is a human donor who donated a stem cell graft to a child with acute lymphoblastic leukemia. The sample in question was PBMCs from the stem cell graft donor, obtained from the stem cell graft. The rearranged chain carries TRBV7-2 and TRBJ2-7; 8 central nucleotides agree with TRBD2. The DNA reads as follows: TGTGCCAGCAGCTTATTAACGGGAGGGCCGGGACTCGAGCAGTACTTC. This gives the protein CASSLLTGGPGLEQYF.